This TCR beta chain was captured by sequencing in a study of blood T cell repertoires in COVID-19. The wider study: Both acute and convalescent COVID-19 samples were obtained from the United States, Italy and Spain. Sources were T cells, B-cell-depleted T cells, or PBMCs; the material itself was cDNA or gDNA.

The CDR3 consists of 15 residues. V shed 6 bases, J shed 4 bases, and the junction held 10 bases outside the gene matches. Germline values: CDR1 MNHEY, CDR2 SVGEGT. Authors' methods: By means of reference gene primer amplification, nucleated cell counts were estimated. Assay: immunoSEQ multiplex PCR; the TCRdb copy retains only in-frame clones and omits some. Clone size and the V and J calls come from that table; the DNA yielded D and trimming. The sample lists about 130,000 clones, nearly 90% occurring once. V is TRBV6-2 or TRBV6-3 and J is TRBJ2-7, with TRBD2 identical over 9 bases. The sequencing sample was made of peripheral blood. The TCR originated in an elderly woman with acute or convalescent COVID-19. This CDR3 reads CASSEAGLAGYEQYF. The CDR3 region has the DNA TGTGCCAGCAGCGAGGCGGGTCTAGCGGGATACGAGCAGTACTTC.